These 7 T cell receptor beta chains originate from one sample sequenced in a study of cytomegalovirus exposure and HLA in healthy donors. The data were produced by immunoSEQ multiplex PCR, yet TCRdb's version contains in-frame clones alone and is incomplete. Seen here are some 63,000 clones, about 90% observed once, and the top ten hold roughly 1.2%. Sequenced sample: PBMCs. These receptors came from a woman between 18 and 30 years old in good health and CMV-seronegative.

The genes are TRBV4-2 and TRBJ2-7; 8 bases fit TRBD1. The germline V gene encodes CDR1 LGHNA and CDR2 YNFKEQ. J gave up 7 bases and V 0 bases, and 11 bases lay outside the gene matches. This CDR3 has 16 amino acids. CDR3 sequence reads: CASSQEIGTGGEEQYF. The CDR3 DNA follows: TGTGCCAGCAGCCAAGAAATTGGTACAGGGGGAGAGGAGCAGTACTTC.

The chain joins TRBV29-1 to TRBJ2-7; the D gene is possibly TRBD2 (6 bases). The CDR3 extends over 13 amino acids. V was pared by 7 bases and J by 9 bases, with 22 bases between. Germline V gives CDR1 SQVTM, CDR2 ANQGSEA. The CDR3 here is CSAVDTTLGGQYF. CDR3 nucleotides: TGCAGCGCTGTGGACACGACGTTGGGGGGGCAGTACTTC.

The chain has TRBV28 and TRBJ1-2; 7 bases fit TRBD1. The CDR3 has 12 amino acids. With 8 bases clipped from V and 2 bases from J, the junction kept 2 bases outside the gene matches. Germline lookup yields CDR1 MDHEN and CDR2 SYDVKM. The CDR3 nucleotides read TGTGCCAGCCGGACAGGAAACTATGGCTACACCTTC. Translation: CASRTGNYGYTF.

The V call is TRBV2, the J call TRBJ2-6; 7 bases map to TRBD1. CDR3 length: 20 residues. V was clipped by 10 bases and J by 4 bases; unmatched bases: 25. CDR1 SNHLY and CDR2 FYNNEI come from the germline V gene. CDR3: CATRLGTEKGSLLGANVLTF. In DNA, the CDR3 is TGTGCCACCAGACTCGGGACAGAAAAAGGAAGTTTGCTCGGGGCCAACGTCCTGACTTTC.

The rearrangement joins TRBV7-9 to TRBJ1-5; D is perhaps TRBD1 (6 bases). The CDR3 has 15 residues. Germline V gene data show CDR1 as SEHNR and CDR2 as FQNEAQ (reference sequence). Between the trimmed V and J ends, which lost 8 bases and 6 bases, there was a span of 20 bases. As DNA, the CDR3 is TGTGCCAGCGCCCCTGGCAGGGGACGGAGTCAGCCCCAGCATTTT. The encoded protein is CASAPGRGRSQPQHF. The full variable domain, completed using reference TRBV7-9 and TRBJ1-5, is DTGVSQNPRHKITKRGQNVTFRCDPISEHNRLYWYRQTLGQGPEFLTYFQNEAQLEKSRLLSDRFSAERPKGSFSTLEIQRTEQGDSAMYLCASAPGRGRSQPQHFGDGTRLSIL.

The chain is built from TRBV7-8 and TRBJ2-1, with 8 bases aligning to TRBD1. The trim removed 5 bases at V and 9 bases at J, leaving 6 bases unmatched. The CDR3 spans 13 residues. Germline V gives CDR1 SGHVS, CDR2 FQNEAQ. Written as DNA, the CDR3 is TGTGCCAGCAGCATCCGGACAGGGCTTGAGCAGTTCTTC. Translation: CASSIRTGLEQFF.

The rearrangement joins TRBV5-4 to TRBJ2-1, with 7 bases fitting TRBD2. Germline V lookup: CDR1 SGHNT, CDR2 YYREEE (reference sequence). The CDR3 is 16 amino acids. Trimming cost V 3 bases and J 0 bases; bases outside gene matches: 6. For the CDR3, the DNA is TGTGCCAGCAGCTCTGGGGGGGTCGGCTCCTACAATGAGCAGTTCTTC. It encodes CASSSGGVGSYNEQFF.